Following are 17 T cell receptor beta chains from one sample sequenced in a study of beta chain features in type 1 diabetes. Study-wide results and limits: Significant though moderate, a shortening of TCRB CDR3s appeared in all four CD4+ subsets of Type 1 diabetes patients.

What was sequenced were expressed TCRB transcripts, since all of the isolated RNA had been reverse transcribed. Sequenced by immunoSEQ multiplex PCR; TCRdb stores in-frame clones only, minus some. The sample has more than 300,000 clones, over 8.5% seen once. Their target antigens are unknown. Sequenced: central memory CD4+ T cells from blood. These receptors were obtained from a man younger than 40 with type 1 diabetes.

The chain carries TRBV28 and TRBJ2-7; 8 bases are shared with TRBD1. The V and J ends lost 5 bases and 4 bases, in that order; junction bases with no gene match: 7. Germline V gives CDR1 MDHEN, CDR2 SYDVKM. CDR3 length: 14 amino acids. CDR3 loop: CASSPGTGTYEQYF. CDR3 nucleotides: TGTGCCAGCAGTCCCGGGACAGGAACATACGAGCAGTACTTC.

This clone was seen a few times. The genes are TRBV6-4 and TRBJ2-3; the D call may be TRBD1 or TRBD2 (6 bases each). The CDR3 sequence is 16 residues long. The ends were cut back, 10 bases at V and 2 bases at J, with 22 bases in the middle. Per the germline V gene, CDR1 is MRHNA and CDR2 is SNTAGT. The chain's CDR3 is CATKKGSRGDTDTQYF. CDR3 coding DNA: TGTGCCACGAAAAAGGGATCGAGGGGGGACACAGATACGCAGTATTTT.

This clone has more than one count but fewer than ten. J is TRBJ1-5 and V is TRBV4-1, with TRBD1 matching 8 bases. V shed 0 bases, J shed 5 bases, and the junction held 3 bases outside the gene matches. Looked up from germline, CDR1 is MGHRA and CDR2 is YSYEKL. This CDR3 comprises 15 residues. CDR3 in amino acids: CASSQDLTGDQPQHF. In DNA, the CDR3 is TGCGCCAGCAGCCAAGATCTGACAGGGGATCAGCCCCAGCATTTT.

This chain links TRBV27 with TRBJ2-2; 12 bases fit TRBD2. V dropped 6 bases and J dropped 6; count of bases not matched to a gene: 5. CDR1 is MNHEY and CDR2 is SMNVEV in the germline V gene (reference sequence). The CDR3 length is 15 residues. CDR3 DNA: TGTGCCAGCAGGGGGACTAGCGGGTTTTCCGGGGAGCTGTTTTTT. Translated: CASRGTSGFSGELFF.

This clone was counted a few times. The chain has TRBV5-1 and TRBJ2-5, with D possibly matching TRBD2 (6 bases). This CDR3 comprises 15 residues. Trimming took 5 bases from V and 2 from J, leaving 16 bases between them. Per the germline V gene, CDR1 is SGHRS and CDR2 is YFSETQ. The CDR3 reads CASRPMGGAQETQYF. In DNA form, the CDR3 reads TGCGCCAGCAGGCCCATGGGGGGAGCTCAAGAGACCCAGTACTTC. Full variable domain (outside the CDR3, taken from reference TRBV5-1 and TRBJ2-5): KAGVTQTPRYLIKTRGQQVTLSCSPISGHRSVSWYQQTPGQGLQFLFEYFSETQRNKGNFPGRFSGRQFSNSRSEMNVSTLELGDSALYLCASRPMGGAQETQYFGPGTRLLVL.

This clone turned up a few times. The chain employs TRBV13 and TRBJ2-3; D perhaps matches TRBD1 (6 bases). V lost 3 bases to trimming and J lost 0 bases, with 10 bases between them. Germline V CDR1 and CDR2: PRHDT, FYEKMQ (reference sequence). There are 15 residues in the CDR3. The CDR3 sequence is CASSFPTGSTDTQYF. Written as DNA, the CDR3 is TGTGCCAGCAGCTTCCCGACAGGAAGCACAGATACGCAGTATTTT.

This clone has only a few counts. The junction departs from the called germline gene at one end, perhaps through a read error. J is TRBJ1-2 and V is TRBV14; D gene unclear. The germline V gene encodes CDR1 SGHDN and CDR2 FVKESK. This CDR3 has 13 residues. CDR3 residues: CASSQGSFYGYTF. The DNA for the CDR3 is TGTGCCAGCAGTCAAGGCAGCTTCTATGGCTACACCTTC. The variable domain in full, completed from reference TRBV14 and TRBJ1-2, reads EAGVTQFPSHSVIEKGQTVTLRCDPISGHDNLYWYRRVMGKEIKFLLHFVKESKQDESGMPNNRFLAERTGGTYSTLKVQPAELEDSGVYFCASSQGSFYGYTFGSGTRLTVV.

The CDR3 reads CASSGREGSSYNEQFF. CDR3 DNA: TGTGCCAGCAGTGGAAGGGAGGGAAGCTCCTACAATGAGCAGTTCTTC. This rearrangement joins TRBV28 to TRBJ2-1; 7 nucleotides match TRBD2. The germline V gene encodes CDR1 MDHEN and CDR2 SYDVKM. The CDR3 extends over 16 amino acids. Losses at the gene ends were 5 bases for V and 0 bases for J; bases not matched to a gene: 7.

This clone was recorded many times. V and J are TRBV28 and TRBJ2-5, with a possible D match to TRBD1 (6 bases). V lost 5 bases to trimming and J lost 4 bases, with 17 bases between them. In germline, CDR1 is MDHEN, CDR2 SYDVKM. This CDR3 has 15 amino acids. The CDR3 nucleotides are TGTGCCAGCAGTAGCAGGGGTTGGAGAGGAGAGACCCAGTACTTC. It specifies CASSSRGWRGETQYF.

This clone has just a few counts. The V gene is TRBV18, the J gene TRBJ2-7; TRBD1 aligns across 8 bases. The ends lost 6 bases at V and 3 bases at J; junction bases unmatched: 10. Germline V gene sequence: CDR1 KGHSH, CDR2 LQKENI. This CDR3 spans 15 amino acids. CDR3 in DNA: TGTGCCAGCTCTGGTATGTCGGACAGGGACTACGAGCAGTACTTC. Its translation: CASSGMSDRDYEQYF.

This clone was seen more than once but under ten times. J is TRBJ1-2 and V is TRBV18; 7 positions agree with TRBD1. The germline V gene has CDR1 KGHSH and CDR2 LQKENI. The junction had 14 bases not matched to a gene; V was cut back by 6 bases and J by 4 bases. CDR3 length equals 16 residues. The CDR3 here is CASSPSSRGIGYGYTF. The CDR3 DNA reads TGTGCCAGCTCCCCGTCCAGCAGGGGGATTGGCTATGGCTACACCTTC.

The chain recombines TRBV4-2 with TRBJ2-1, with a weak D call TRBD2 (6 bases). Germline CDR1 and CDR2: LGHNA and YNFKEQ. The germline V and J ends were trimmed by 2 bases and 8 bases, with 16 bases remaining between them. The CDR3 totals 15 residues. CDR3 nucleotide sequence: TGTGCCAGCAGCCAAACGCCGGGAGTCATACATGAGCAGTTCTTC. Translation gives CASSQTPGVIHEQFF.

V is TRBV5-1 and J is TRBJ2-2, with D uncertain. Trimming left V 1 base short and J 7 bases short, with 17 bases between. This CDR3 spans 16 amino acids. Germline loops: CDR1 SGHRS, CDR2 YFSETQ. CDR3 nucleotides: TGCGCCAGCAGCTTGCTGTCCGATTGGGCTGGCGGGGAGCTGTTTTTT. This translates into CASSLLSDWAGGELFF.

This chain joins TRBV7-9 and TRBJ1-1; perhaps TRBD1 as D (5 bases). Trimming left V 6 bases short and J 1 base short, with 12 bases between. Germline V gene sequence: CDR1 SEHNR, CDR2 FQNEAQ (reference sequence). The CDR3 covers 14 residues. CDR3 sequence (DNA): TGTGCCAGCAGTCCGGGACCTTCGAACACTGAAGCTTTCTTT. Translation gives CASSPGPSNTEAFF.

The table lists this clone with a few counts. The junction does not match germline at one end; this may be a read error. The chain couples TRBV7-8 to TRBJ2-3; 7 bases are shared with TRBD2. Germline CDR1 reads SGHVS; CDR2 reads FQNEAQ. CDR3 length: 14 amino acids. The CDR3 sequence is CASSVRNKGPGGVF. The CDR3 DNA reads as TGTGCCAGCAGCGTACGGAACAAGGGCCCTGGGGGGGTGTTT.

V usage is TRBV30 and J usage is TRBJ2-1, with a tentative D call TRBD2 (6 bases). This CDR3 region has 16 residues. Trimming took off 5 bases at V and 4 bases at J, with 21 bases between the two ends. Germline V gene lookup returns CDR1 GTSNPN and CDR2 SVGIG (reference sequence). CDR3 amino acids: CAWYSSARPRYNEQFF. The DNA for the CDR3 is TGTGCCTGGTACTCTAGCGCTCGGCCGAGGTACAATGAGCAGTTCTTC.

This clone was found a few times. The chain links TRBV7-2 to TRBJ2-3; no firm D call. The CDR3 spans 13 residues. Germline V gene data show CDR1 as SGHTA and CDR2 as FQGNSA. Deletions cut 8 bases from V and 8 bases from J, with 17 bases between. CDR3 loop: CASSPPVTGTQYF. The CDR3 region has the DNA TGTGCCAGCTCCCCTCCAGTTACCGGTACGCAGTATTTT. Full variable domain (outside the CDR3, taken from reference TRBV7-2 and TRBJ2-3): GAGVSQSPSNKVTEKGKDVELRCDPISGHTALYWYRQSLGQGLEFLIYFQGNSAPDKSGLPSDRFSAERTGGSVSTLTIQRTQQEDSAVYLCASSPPVTGTQYFGPGTRLTVL.